This T cell receptor beta chain comes out of a study of cytomegalovirus exposure and HLA in healthy donors. Broader study findings: In a later analysis, V- and J-gene trimming of beta chains associated with a DCLRE1C missense variant, replicated independently. Looking again later, the authors saw that most CMV-associated TCR beta chains seemed HLA-restricted.

CDR3 size: 14 residues. Germline CDR1 and CDR2: MDHEN and SYDVKM. V was clipped by 4 bases and J by 7 bases, with 17 bases between them. Both 60 Vbeta primers and 13 Jbeta primers went into the PCR. Original handling: Roughly 12 million shared chains were among tens of millions of unique TCR beta chains counted in a later analysis. Profiling relied on immunoSEQ multiplex PCR, and the TCRdb table lists in-frame clones only, not all of them. That table gives V, J and clone size, and the DNA gave D and trimming. This sample has 55,000 to 70,000 clones, with 65% to 90% found just once. Details on this clone: Its antigen is undetermined.

The chain employs TRBV28 and TRBJ2-7, with D possibly TRBD1 on 6 matching bases. The sequenced sample was PBMCs. The clonotype originates from a human donor in good health. DNA of the CDR3: TGTGCCAGCAGTTCCCATCTTACAGGGTATGAGCAGTACTTC. Protein sequence: CASSSHLTGYEQYF.